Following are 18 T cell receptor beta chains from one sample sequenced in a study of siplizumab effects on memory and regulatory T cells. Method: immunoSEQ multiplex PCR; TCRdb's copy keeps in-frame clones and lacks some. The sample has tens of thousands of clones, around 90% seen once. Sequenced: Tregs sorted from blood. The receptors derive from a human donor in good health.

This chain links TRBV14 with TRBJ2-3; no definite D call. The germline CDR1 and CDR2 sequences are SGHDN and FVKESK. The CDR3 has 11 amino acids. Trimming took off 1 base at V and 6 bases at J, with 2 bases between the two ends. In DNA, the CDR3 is TGTGCCAGCAGCCAAGTGGATACGCAGTATTTT. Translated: CASSQVDTQYF.

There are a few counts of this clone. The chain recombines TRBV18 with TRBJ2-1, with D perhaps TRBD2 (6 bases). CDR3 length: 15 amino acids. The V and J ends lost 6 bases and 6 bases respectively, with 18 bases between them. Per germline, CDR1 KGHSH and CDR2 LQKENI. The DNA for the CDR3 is TGTGCCAGCTCTCCTTATTTAGCGGTAGGCAATGAGCAGTTCTTC. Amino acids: CASSPYLAVGNEQFF.

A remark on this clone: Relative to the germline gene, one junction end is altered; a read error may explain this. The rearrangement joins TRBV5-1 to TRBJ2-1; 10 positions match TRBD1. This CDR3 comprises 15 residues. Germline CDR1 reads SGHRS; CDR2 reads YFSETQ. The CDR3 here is CASSVGQGLYNEQLF. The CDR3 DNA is TGCGCCAGCAGCGTGGGACAGGGGCTTTACAATGAGCAGCTCTTC.

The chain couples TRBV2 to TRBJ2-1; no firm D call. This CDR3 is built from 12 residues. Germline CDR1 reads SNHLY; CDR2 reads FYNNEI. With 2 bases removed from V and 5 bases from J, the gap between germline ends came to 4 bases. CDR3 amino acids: CASSERHNEQFF. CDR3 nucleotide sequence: TGTGCCAGCAGTGAACGGCACAATGAGCAGTTCTTC. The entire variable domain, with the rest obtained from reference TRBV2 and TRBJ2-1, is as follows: EPEVTQTPSHQVTQMGQEVILRCVPISNHLYFYWYRQILGQKVEFLVSFYNNEISEKSEIFDDQFSVERPDGSNFTLKIRSTKLEDSAMYFCASSERHNEQFFGPGTRLTVL.

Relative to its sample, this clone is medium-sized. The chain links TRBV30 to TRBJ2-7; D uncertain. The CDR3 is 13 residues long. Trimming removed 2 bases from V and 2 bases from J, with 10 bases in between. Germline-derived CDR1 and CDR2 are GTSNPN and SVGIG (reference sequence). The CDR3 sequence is CAWSQSVTYEQYF. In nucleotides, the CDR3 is TGTGCCTGGAGTCAATCCGTAACCTACGAGCAGTACTTC.

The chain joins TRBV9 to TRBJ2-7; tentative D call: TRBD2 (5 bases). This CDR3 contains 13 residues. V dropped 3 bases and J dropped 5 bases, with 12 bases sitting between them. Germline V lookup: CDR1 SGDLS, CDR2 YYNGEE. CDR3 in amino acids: CASSARIGDEQYF. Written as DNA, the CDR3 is TGTGCCAGCAGCGCCAGGATCGGGGACGAGCAGTACTTC.

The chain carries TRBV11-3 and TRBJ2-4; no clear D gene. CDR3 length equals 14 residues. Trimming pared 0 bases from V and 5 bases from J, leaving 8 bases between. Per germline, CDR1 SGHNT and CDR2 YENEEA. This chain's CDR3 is CASSLDVAQNIQYF. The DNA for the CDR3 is TGTGCCAGCAGCTTAGATGTCGCACAAAACATTCAGTACTTC.

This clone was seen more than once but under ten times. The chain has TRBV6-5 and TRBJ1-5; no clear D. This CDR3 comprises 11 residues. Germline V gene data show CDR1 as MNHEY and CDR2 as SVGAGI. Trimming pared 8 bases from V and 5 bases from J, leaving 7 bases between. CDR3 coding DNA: TGTGCCAGCGGGAGGGATCAGCCCCAGCATTTT. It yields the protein CASGRDQPQHF.

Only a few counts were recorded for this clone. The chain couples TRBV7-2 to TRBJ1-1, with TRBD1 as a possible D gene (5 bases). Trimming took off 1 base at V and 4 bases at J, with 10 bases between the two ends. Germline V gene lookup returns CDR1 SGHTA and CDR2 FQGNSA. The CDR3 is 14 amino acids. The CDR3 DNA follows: TGTGCCAGCAGCTTAGGAGGGGCAGGCACTGAAGCTTTCTTT. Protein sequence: CASSLGGAGTEAFF.

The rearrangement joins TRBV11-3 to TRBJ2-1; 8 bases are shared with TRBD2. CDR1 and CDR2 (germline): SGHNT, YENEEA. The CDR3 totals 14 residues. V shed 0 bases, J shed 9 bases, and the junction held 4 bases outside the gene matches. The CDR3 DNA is TGTGCCAGCAGCTTAGATGGCCGGGAGGGTGAGCAGTTCTTC. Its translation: CASSLDGREGEQFF.

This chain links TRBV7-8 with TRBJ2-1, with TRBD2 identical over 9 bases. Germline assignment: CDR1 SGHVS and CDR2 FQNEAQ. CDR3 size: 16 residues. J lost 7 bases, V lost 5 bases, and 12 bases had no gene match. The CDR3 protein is CASSPGSGGYTNEQFF. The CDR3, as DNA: TGTGCCAGCAGCCCGGGAAGCGGGGGGTATACGAATGAGCAGTTCTTC. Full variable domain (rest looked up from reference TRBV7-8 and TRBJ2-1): GAGVSQSPRYKVAKRGQDVALRCDPISGHVSLFWYQQALGQGPEFLTYFQNEAQLDKSGLPSDRFFAERPEGSVSTLKIQRTQQEDSAVYLCASSPGSGGYTNEQFFGPGTRLTVL.

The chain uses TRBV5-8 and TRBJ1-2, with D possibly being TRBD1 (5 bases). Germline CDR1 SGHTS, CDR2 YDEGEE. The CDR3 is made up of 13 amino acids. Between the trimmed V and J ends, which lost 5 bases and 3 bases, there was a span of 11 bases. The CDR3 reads CASRSGTHYGYTF. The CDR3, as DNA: TGTGCCAGCAGATCCGGGACCCACTATGGCTACACCTTC.

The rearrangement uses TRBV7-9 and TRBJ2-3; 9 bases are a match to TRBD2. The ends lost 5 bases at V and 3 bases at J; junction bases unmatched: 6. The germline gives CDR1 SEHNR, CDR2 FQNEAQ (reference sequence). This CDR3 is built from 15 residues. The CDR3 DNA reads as TGTGCCAGCAGCCACGGGACTAGCAGGACAGATACGCAGTATTTT. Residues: CASSHGTSRTDTQYF.

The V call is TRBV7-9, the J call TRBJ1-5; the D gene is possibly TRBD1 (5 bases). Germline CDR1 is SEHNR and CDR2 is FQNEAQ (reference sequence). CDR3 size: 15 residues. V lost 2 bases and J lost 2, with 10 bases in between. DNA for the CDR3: TGTGCCAGCAGCTTAACGGGGACTGGCAATCAGCCCCAGCATTTT. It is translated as CASSLTGTGNQPQHF.

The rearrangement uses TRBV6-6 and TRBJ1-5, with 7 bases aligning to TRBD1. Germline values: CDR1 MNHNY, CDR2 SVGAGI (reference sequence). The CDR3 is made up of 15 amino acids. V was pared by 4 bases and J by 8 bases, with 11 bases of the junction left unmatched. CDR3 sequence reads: CASSSTSGGMEPQHF. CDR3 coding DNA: TGTGCCAGCAGTTCTACTTCAGGGGGGATGGAGCCCCAGCATTTT.

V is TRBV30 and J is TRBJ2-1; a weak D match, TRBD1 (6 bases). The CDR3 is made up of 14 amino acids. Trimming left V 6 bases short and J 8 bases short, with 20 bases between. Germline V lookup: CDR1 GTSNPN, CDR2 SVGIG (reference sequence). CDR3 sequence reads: CACRQDNPWDEQFF. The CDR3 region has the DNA TGTGCCTGCAGACAGGACAACCCTTGGGATGAGCAGTTCTTC.

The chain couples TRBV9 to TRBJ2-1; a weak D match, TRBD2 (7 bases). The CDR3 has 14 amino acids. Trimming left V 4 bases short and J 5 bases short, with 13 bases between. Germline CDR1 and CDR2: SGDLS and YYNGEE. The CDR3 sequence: CASSRGAGNNEQFF. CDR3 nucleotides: TGTGCCAGCAGCCGGGGGGCAGGGAACAATGAGCAGTTCTTC.

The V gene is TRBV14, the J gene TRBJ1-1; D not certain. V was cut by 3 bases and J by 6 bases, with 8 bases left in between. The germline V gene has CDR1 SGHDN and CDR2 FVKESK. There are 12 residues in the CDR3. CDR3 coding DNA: TGTGCCAGCAGCCATATGGGCGCTGAAGCTTTCTTT. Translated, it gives CASSHMGAEAFF.